The entry below describes one T cell receptor beta chain. A single record per CDR3 protein comes from TCRdb applying MiXCR to the RT-PCR reads. Among more than 550,000 distinct CDR3 sequences listed, 12% were seen once. This sample was taken from a study of response to subunit inactivated influenza vaccine. Germline CDR1 is LGHNA and CDR2 is YSLEER. V was cut by 0 bases and J by 5 bases, with 11 bases left in between. The CDR3 is 14 residues long. V usage is TRBV4-3 and J usage is TRBJ2-7, with D maybe TRBD1 (6 bases). The sample consisted of PBMCs from blood, taken on the day of vaccination. This sequence was found in a man aged 45-65 years who received an inactivated influenza vaccine. CDR3 nucleotides: TGCGCCAGCAGCCAAGAGGTAGGGGGACACGAGCAGTACTTC. This encodes CASSQEVGGHEQYF.